This TCR beta chain was sequenced in a study of early T cells in non-severe SARS-CoV-2 infection. This clonotype was observed a handful of times. Its antigen is unknown. General study results and limits: The VDJdb matching leaned toward anti-spike CD8 responses and overlooked private and CD4 specificities.

V shed 4 bases, J shed 16 bases, and the junction held 7 bases outside the gene matches. The CDR3 spans 12 residues. Germline CDR1 is SEHNR and CDR2 is FQNEAQ (reference sequence). Researchers attached unique molecular identifiers to individual cDNA molecules. TCRdb recomputed calls from the 5' RACE reads with MiXCR, one row per CDR3 protein. Here the sample spans some 64,000 distinct CDR3 sequences, around 20% being singletons. V and J are TRBV7-9 and TRBJ1-6; TRBD1 matches at 7 bases. This sequence originates from an adult who was a healthcare worker with PCR-confirmed SARS-CoV-2 infection or an uninfected control (not recorded which). Sequences were derived from whole blood, sampled at baseline. CDR3 amino acids: CASSSGGHLLHF. The CDR3 nucleotides read TGTGCCAGCAGCTCAGGGGGACACCTACTCCACTTT.